This passage covers 6 T cell receptor beta chains from one sample sequenced in a study of blood T cell repertoires in COVID-19. Sequenced by immunoSEQ multiplex PCR; TCRdb stores in-frame clones only, minus some. The table includes around 310,000 clones, over 85% detected once. Sample: PBMCs or T cells enriched from blood (not recorded which). The source is a woman younger than 45 who had recovered from COVID-19.

The chain is built from TRBV7-2 and TRBJ2-3; TRBD1 might be the D (5 bases). Germline loops: CDR1 SGHTA, CDR2 FQGNSA. This CDR3 comprises 16 residues. V was clipped by 1 base and J by 2 bases, with 13 bases between them. The CDR3 region has the DNA TGTGCCAGCAGCTTAGTGGACACAGGAGCCACAGATACGCAGTATTTT. Its translation: CASSLVDTGATDTQYF.

The CDR3 region has the DNA TGTGCCAGCTCACCACTCCCAGGGGAAGACAATGAAAAACTGTTTTTT. Its translation is CASSPLPGEDNEKLFF. The gene calls are TRBV18 and TRBJ1-4; possibly TRBD1 for D (6 bases). The CDR3 is 16 residues long. Germline V CDR1 and CDR2: KGHSH, LQKENI. Trimming took 1 base from V and 5 from J, leaving 14 bases between them.

The table lists this clone with a count of one. CDR3 coding DNA: TGCGCCAGCAGCTTGGGCGTAGGGGGTAATGAAAAACTGTTTTTT. It translates to CASSLGVGGNEKLFF. The chain couples TRBV5-1 to TRBJ1-4; maybe TRBD1 (6 bases). Germline V gene data show CDR1 as SGHRS and CDR2 as YFSETQ. V gave up 0 bases and J gave up 4 bases, with 10 bases separating them. This CDR3 region has 15 residues.

The chain recombines TRBV15 with TRBJ1-2; tentatively, D is TRBD1 (6 bases). V was trimmed by 4 bases and J by 4 bases, leaving 16 bases between them. Germline V gene lookup returns CDR1 LNHNV and CDR2 YYDKDF (reference sequence). The CDR3 runs 15 residues. The CDR3, as DNA: TGTGCCACCAGCACCTATGTAACAGGGATCTATGGCTACACCTTC. Amino acids: CATSTYVTGIYGYTF.

This clone came up a few times. The rearrangement links TRBV7-2 to TRBJ2-7; a weak D match, TRBD1 (7 bases). V was cut by 5 bases and J by 6 bases, with 14 bases left in between. The CDR3 runs 13 residues. Germline CDR1 is SGHTA and CDR2 is FQGNSA. CDR3 region: CASSTQGRGEQYF. CDR3 coding DNA: TGTGCCAGCAGCACACAGGGGCGGGGCGAGCAGTACTTC.

The rearrangement uses TRBV28 and TRBJ2-4; 7 nucleotides agree with TRBD2. The CDR3 runs 15 residues. Germline assignment: CDR1 MDHEN and CDR2 SYDVKM. Trimming removed 5 bases from V and 9 bases from J; junction bases left unmatched: 13. As DNA, the CDR3 is TGTGCCAGCAGTACCCACTCGGGGGGTGGAGGCATTCAGTACTTC. Amino acid sequence: CASSTHSGGGGIQYF.